This T cell receptor beta chain comes out of a study of post-analysis software for immune sequencing data. Study-level results: In patients, five or six TRBV segments were more frequent than in controls, with TRBV5-6, TRBV5-1 and TRBV20-1 among them. Normalized Chao1 diversity in multiple sclerosis patients fell significantly below that of controls.

Germline V gives CDR1 DFQATT, CDR2 SNEGSKA (reference sequence). Trimming cost V 3 bases and J 0 bases, with 12 bases left between them. There are 14 residues in the CDR3. Researchers reported that TCR beta cDNA libraries carried unique molecular identifiers. TCRdb passed the PCR reads through MiXCR, listing each CDR3 protein once. This table holds 650,000 to 850,000 distinct CDR3 sequences, around 50% found once. This clonotype was seen only a few times. Its antigen is unidentified. This TCR came from a girl aged 5-17 years with multiple sclerosis. The J gene is TRBJ2-7, the V gene TRBV20-1; possible D gene TRBD1, 5 bases. Material: blood. As DNA, the CDR3 is TGCAGTGCTAGGGCTCCCACAGGCTCCTACGAGCAGTACTTC. This sequence encodes CSARAPTGSYEQYF.